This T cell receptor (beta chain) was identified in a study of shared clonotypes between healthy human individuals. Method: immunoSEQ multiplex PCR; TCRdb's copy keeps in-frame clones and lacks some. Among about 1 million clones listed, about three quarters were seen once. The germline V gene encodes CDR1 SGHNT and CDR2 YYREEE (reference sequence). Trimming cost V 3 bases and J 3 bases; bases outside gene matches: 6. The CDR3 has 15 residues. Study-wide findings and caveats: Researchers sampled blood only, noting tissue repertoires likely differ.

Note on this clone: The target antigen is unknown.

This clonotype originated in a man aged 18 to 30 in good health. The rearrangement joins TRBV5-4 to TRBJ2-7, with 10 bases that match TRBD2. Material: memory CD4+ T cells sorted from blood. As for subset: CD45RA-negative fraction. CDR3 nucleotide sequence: TGTGCCAGCAGCTCCGGGACTAGCGACCTCTACGAGCAGTACTTC. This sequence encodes CASSSGTSDLYEQYF.